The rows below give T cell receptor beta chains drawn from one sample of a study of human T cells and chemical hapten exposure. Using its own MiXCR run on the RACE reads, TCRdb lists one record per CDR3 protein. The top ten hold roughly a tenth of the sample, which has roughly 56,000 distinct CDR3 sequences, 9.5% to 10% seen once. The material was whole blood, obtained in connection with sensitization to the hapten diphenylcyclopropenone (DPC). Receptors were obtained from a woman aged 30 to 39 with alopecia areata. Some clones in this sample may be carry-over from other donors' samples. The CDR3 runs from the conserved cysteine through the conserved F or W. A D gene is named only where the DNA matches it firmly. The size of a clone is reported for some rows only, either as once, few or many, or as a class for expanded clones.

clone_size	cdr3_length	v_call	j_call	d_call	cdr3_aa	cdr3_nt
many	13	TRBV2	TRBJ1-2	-	CASSERRGSGYTF	TGTGCCAGCAGTGAGCGGAGGGGGTCTGGCTACACCTTC
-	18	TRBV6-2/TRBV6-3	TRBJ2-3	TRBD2	CASSYSGATSGGTDTQYF	TGTGCCAGCAGTTACTCCGGCGCTACTAGCGGGGGCACAGATACGCAGTATTTT
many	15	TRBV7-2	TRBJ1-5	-	CASSRDGDSNQPQHF	TGTGCCAGCAGCAGGGACGGGGATAGCAATCAGCCCCAGCATTTT
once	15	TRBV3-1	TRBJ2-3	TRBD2	CASSTRAGPTDTQYF	TGTGCCAGCAGCACCCGAGCGGGGCCCACAGATACGCAGTATTTT
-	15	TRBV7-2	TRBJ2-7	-	CASSLARQAGNEQYF	TGTGCCAGCAGCTTAGCGCGGCAGGCGGGCAACGAGCAGTACTTC
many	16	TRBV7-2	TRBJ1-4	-	CASSTRPGATNEKLFF	TGTGCCAGCAGCACCCGACCCGGGGCAACTAATGAAAAACTGTTTTTT
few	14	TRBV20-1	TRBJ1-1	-	CSARDQATNTEAFF	TGCAGTGCTAGAGATCAGGCGACGAACACTGAAGCTTTCTTT
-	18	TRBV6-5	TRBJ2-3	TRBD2	CASRDLAGGHARTDTQYF	TGTGCCAGCAGAGATCTAGCGGGGGGCCATGCACGCACAGATACGCAGTATTTT
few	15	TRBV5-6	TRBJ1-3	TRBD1	CASSYTGQGGNTIYF	TGTGCCAGCAGCTACACGGGACAGGGAGGAAACACCATATATTTT
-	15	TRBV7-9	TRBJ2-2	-	CASSLSLAGFGELFF	TGTGCCAGCAGCTTAAGTCTGGCAGGGTTCGGGGAGCTGTTTTTT
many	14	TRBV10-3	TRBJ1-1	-	CATSQGNRGTEAFF	TGTGCCACCTCTCAAGGGAACCGCGGTACTGAAGCTTTCTTT
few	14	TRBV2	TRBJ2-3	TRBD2	CASKGGGAADTQYF	TGTGCCAGCAAGGGCGGGGGGGCGGCAGATACGCAGTATTTT
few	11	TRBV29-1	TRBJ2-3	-	CSVEETDTQYF	TGCAGCGTTGAAGAGACGGATACGCAGTATTTT
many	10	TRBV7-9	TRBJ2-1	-	CASSGNEQFF	TGTGCCAGTTCAGGGAATGAGCAGTTCTTC
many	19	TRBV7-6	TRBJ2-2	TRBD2	CATTQWEGLAGENTGELFF	TGTGCCACCACACAGTGGGAAGGACTAGCGGGGGAGAACACCGGGGAGCTGTTTTTT
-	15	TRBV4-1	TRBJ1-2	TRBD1	CASSHAGQGIYGYTF	TGCGCCAGCAGCCACGCGGGACAGGGAATCTATGGCTACACCTTC
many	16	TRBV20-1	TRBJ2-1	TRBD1	CSPPTRQEQGANEQFF	TGCAGCCCCCCGACCCGCCAGGAACAGGGGGCAAATGAGCAGTTCTTC
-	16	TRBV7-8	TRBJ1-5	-	CASSLAPDGSNQPQHF	TGTGCCAGCAGCTTAGCCCCGGACGGTAGCAATCAGCCCCAGCATTTT
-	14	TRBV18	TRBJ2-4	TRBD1	CASSPDRGQNIQYF	TGTGCCAGCTCACCCGACAGGGGACAAAACATTCAGTACTTC
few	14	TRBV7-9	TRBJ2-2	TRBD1	CASGDSLNTGELFF	TGTGCCAGCGGGGACAGTTTGAACACCGGGGAGCTGTTTTTT
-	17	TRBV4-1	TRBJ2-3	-	CASSQDQQGESTDTQYF	TGCGCCAGCAGCCAAGATCAACAGGGCGAAAGTACAGATACGCAGTATTTT
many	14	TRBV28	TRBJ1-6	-	CASSSPTVDSPLHF	TGTGCCAGCAGCTCGCCGACGGTAGATTCACCCCTCCACTTT
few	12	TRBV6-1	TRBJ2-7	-	CASSETGYEQYF	TGTGCCAGCAGTGAGACCGGGTACGAGCAGTACTTC
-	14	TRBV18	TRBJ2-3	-	CASSPPTQTDTQYF	TGTGCCAGCTCACCACCGACCCAGACAGATACGCAGTATTTT
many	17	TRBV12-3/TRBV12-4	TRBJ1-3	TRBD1	CASRGPGQGAYGNTIYF	TGTGCCAGCAGGGGGCCGGGACAGGGGGCGTACGGAAACACCATATATTTT
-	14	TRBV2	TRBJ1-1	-	CASRGDLYGLKAFF	TGTGCCAGCAGGGGGGACCTTTATGGCCTCAAAGCTTTCTTT
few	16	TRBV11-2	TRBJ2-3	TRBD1	CASSPGGRGRTHTQYF	TGTGCCAGCAGCCCCGGGGGCAGGGGGCGTACCCATACGCAGTATTTT
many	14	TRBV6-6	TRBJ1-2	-	CASSYSTAYYGYTF	TGTGCCAGCAGTTACTCGACAGCCTACTATGGCTACACCTTC
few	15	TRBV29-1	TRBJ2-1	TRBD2	CSVPGTSGGVDEQFF	TGCAGCGTTCCTGGGACTAGCGGGGGGGTGGATGAGCAGTTCTTC
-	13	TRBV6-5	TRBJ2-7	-	CASSYAGPREQYF	TGTGCCAGCAGTTACGCCGGCCCCCGGGAGCAGTACTTC
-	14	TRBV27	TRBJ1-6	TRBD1	CASTRDSGNSPLHF	TGTGCCAGCACCAGGGACAGCGGTAATTCACCCCTCCACTTT
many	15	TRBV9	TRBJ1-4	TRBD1	CASSVSPGGSEKLFF	TGTGCCAGCAGCGTCTCTCCAGGGGGGAGTGAAAAACTGTTTTTT
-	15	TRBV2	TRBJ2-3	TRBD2	CASSNSGGLRDTQYF	TGTGCCAGCAGTAATAGCGGGGGACTTCGGGATACGCAGTATTTT
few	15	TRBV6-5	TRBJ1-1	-	CATGGGLGSNTEAFF	TGTGCCACCGGGGGGGGCCTAGGCTCGAACACTGAAGCTTTCTTT
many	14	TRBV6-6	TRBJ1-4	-	CASSYGRGGEKLFF	TGTGCCAGCAGTTATGGCAGGGGAGGTGAAAAACTGTTTTTT
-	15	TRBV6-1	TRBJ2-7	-	CASSEGWGTNYEQYF	TGTGCCAGCAGTGAAGGCTGGGGGACCAACTACGAGCAGTACTTC
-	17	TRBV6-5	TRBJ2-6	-	CASSYAGPTSGANVLTF	TGTGCCAGCAGTTATGCGGGACCAACTTCTGGGGCCAACGTCCTGACTTTC
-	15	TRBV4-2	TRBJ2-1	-	CASSQGWGSYNEQFF	TGTGCCAGCAGCCAAGGCTGGGGGTCCTACAATGAGCAGTTCTTC
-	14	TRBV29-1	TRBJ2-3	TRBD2	CSALGLAATDTQYF	TGCAGCGCCCTGGGACTAGCGGCCACAGATACGCAGTATTTT
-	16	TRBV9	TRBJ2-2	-	CASSVAGRSDTGELFF	TGTGCCAGCAGCGTAGCGGGCAGGTCGGACACCGGGGAGCTGTTTTTT
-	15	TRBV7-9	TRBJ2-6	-	CASTPGISGANVLTF	TGTGCCAGCACTCCTGGGATTTCTGGGGCCAACGTCCTGACTTTC
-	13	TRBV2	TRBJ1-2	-	CASSDMSYYGDTF	TGTGCCAGCAGTGATATGTCATACTATGGCGACACCTTC
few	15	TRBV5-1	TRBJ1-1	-	CASSLVGSKNTEAFF	TGCGCCAGCAGCTTGGTTGGCAGCAAGAACACTGAAGCTTTCTTT
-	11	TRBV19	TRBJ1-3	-	CASMAGHTIYF	TGTGCCAGTATGGCCGGCCACACCATATATTTT
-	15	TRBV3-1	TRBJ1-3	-	CASSRGQHSGNTIYF	TGTGCCAGCAGCCGCGGACAGCACTCTGGAAACACCATATATTTT
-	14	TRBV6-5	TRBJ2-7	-	CASSSGLRPYEQYF	TGTGCCAGCAGCTCTGGCCTGAGACCCTACGAGCAGTACTTC
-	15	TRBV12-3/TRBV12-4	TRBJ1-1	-	CASSSSGPKNTEAFF	-
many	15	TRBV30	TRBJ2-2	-	CAWNLRRGATGELFF	TGTGCCTGGAACCTTCGAAGGGGGGCTACCGGGGAGCTGTTTTTT
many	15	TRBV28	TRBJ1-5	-	CASSGTGYSNQPQHF	TGTGCCAGCAGTGGGACGGGATATAGCAATCAGCCCCAGCATTTT
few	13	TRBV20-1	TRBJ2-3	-	CSARVPSTDTQYF	TGCAGTGCTAGGGTACCTAGCACAGATACGCAGTATTTT
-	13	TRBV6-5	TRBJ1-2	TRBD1	CASRIPGGYGYTF	TGTGCCAGCAGAATACCAGGGGGATATGGCTACACCTTC
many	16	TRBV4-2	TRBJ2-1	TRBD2	CASSQDGTSGGNEQFF	TGTGCCAGCAGCCAAGATGGGACTAGCGGGGGGAATGAGCAGTTCTTC
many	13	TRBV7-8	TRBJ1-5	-	CARLQAPHQPQHF	TGTGCCAGATTACAGGCCCCCCATCAGCCCCAGCATTTT
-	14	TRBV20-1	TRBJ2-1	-	CSAKPPQGYNEQFF	TGCAGTGCTAAACCTCCACAGGGTTACAATGAGCAGTTCTTC
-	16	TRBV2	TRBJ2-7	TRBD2	CASSGLAGGLAYEQYF	TGTGCCAGCAGTGGACTAGCGGGGGGGCTTGCCTACGAGCAGTACTTC
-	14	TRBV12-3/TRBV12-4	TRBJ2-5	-	CASSWGVSQETQYF	TGTGCCAGCAGTTGGGGGGTTTCCCAAGAGACCCAGTACTTC
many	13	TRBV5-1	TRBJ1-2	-	CASSLAGVGGYTF	TGCGCCAGCAGCTTGGCAGGGGTTGGTGGCTACACCTTC
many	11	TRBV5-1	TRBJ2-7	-	CASSEDIKRYF	TGCGCCAGCAGCGAGGACATTAAAAGGTACTTC
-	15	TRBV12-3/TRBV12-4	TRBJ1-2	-	CASSADGRQKDGYTF	TGTGCCAGCAGTGCGGACGGACGGCAAAAGGATGGCTACACCTTC
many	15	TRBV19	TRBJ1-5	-	CASSMREGGNQPQHF	TGTGCCAGTAGTATGAGGGAGGGTGGCAATCAGCCCCAGCATTTT